This T cell receptor (beta chain) was sequenced in a study of blood T cells in healthy people across ages. V was shortened by 6 bases and J by 1 base, with 12 bases between the two germline ends. CDR3 size: 14 residues. Germline values: CDR1 MNHNS, CDR2 SASEGT. Together with a sample-barcoded 5' primer, a J-beta primer mix was included in a second PCR lasting roughly 6 to 12 cycles. TCRdb recomputed calls from the 5' RACE reads with MiXCR, one row per CDR3 protein. The sample contains roughly 1,500,000 distinct CDR3 sequences, roughly 32% of which appear only once. In its sample, this clonotype was seen a few times. What it recognizes is unknown. Study outcomes and limitations: Roughly linear age-related decline in beta diversity appeared, significant by age roughly 40.

The sample comprised blood. The TCR was taken from a woman aged 25 to 39 in good health. V usage is TRBV6-1 and J usage is TRBJ1-1; tentatively, D is TRBD1 (5 bases). The CDR3 DNA sequence: TGTGCCAGCAGCGACTTGAGGGGGAACACTGAAGCTTTCTTT. Residues: CASSDLRGNTEAFF.